A single sample is the source of the 24 T cell receptor beta chains below, sequenced in a study of spatial heterogeneity in lung cancer. Noted time point: blood at routine non-recurrence follow-up after resection. TCRdb fed the 5' RACE reads into MiXCR, producing one record per CDR3 protein. The table lists under 150,000 distinct CDR3 sequences, 10% to 14% of them singletons. Material: PBMCs, obtained at follow-up. These receptor sequences come from a female donor with early-stage non-small cell lung cancer.

This clonotype was counted a few times. The genes are TRBV9 and TRBJ2-1, with 15 bases identical to TRBD2. CDR3 size: 16 residues. Trimming took 0 bases from V and 9 from J; bases not matched to a gene: 4. From germline, CDR1 is SGDLS and CDR2 YYNGEE. CDR3 DNA sequence: TGTGCCAGCAGCGTAGGGGGACTAGCGGGAGGACGTGAGCAGTTCTTC. Amino acid sequence: CASSVGGLAGGREQFF.

This clonotype was detected only a few times. The chain uses TRBV29-1 and TRBJ1-2; D is uncertain. The ends were cut back, 6 bases at V and 0 bases at J, with 11 bases in the middle. This CDR3 comprises 13 residues. Germline values: CDR1 SQVTM, CDR2 ANQGSEA. The CDR3 DNA reads as TGCAGCGTCACCGGGAGAGCTAACTATGGCTACACCTTC. Its protein is CSVTGRANYGYTF.

This clonotype was detected many times. The CDR3: CASSESDVRNTGELFF. CDR3 coding DNA: TGCGCCAGCAGTGAGTCTGACGTTCGTAACACCGGGGAGCTGTTTTTT. V and J are TRBV10-1 and TRBJ2-2; D is undetermined. Per the germline V gene, CDR1 is WNHNN and CDR2 is SYGVQD (reference sequence). The CDR3 sequence is 16 residues long. V was trimmed by 0 bases and J by 2 bases, leaving 10 bases between them.

The sample holds a few counts of this clonotype. This sequence joins TRBV7-2 and TRBJ2-3; perhaps TRBD2 as D (5 bases). This CDR3 has 18 amino acids. Germline CDR1 and CDR2: SGHTA and FQGNSA. The V gene lost 5 bases and the J gene lost 0 bases, with 21 bases spanning the gap. CDR3 sequence (DNA): TGTGCCAGCAGCCTAAAGAGGGCTAGCACCACTAGCACAGATACGCAGTATTTT. This sequence encodes CASSLKRASTTSTDTQYF.

This clonotype was counted at least ten times. This chain joins TRBV18 and TRBJ2-2; D gene uncertain. The CDR3 contains 15 residues. V lost 0 bases, J lost 4 bases, and 9 bases lay in between. CDR1 and CDR2 (germline): KGHSH, LQKENI. CDR3: CASSPPTGGTGELFF. CDR3 sequence (DNA): TGTGCCAGCTCACCACCGACGGGTGGCACCGGGGAGCTGTTTTTT.

At least ten counts were recorded for this clonotype. The V call is TRBV20-1, the J call TRBJ1-1, with TRBD1 matching over 7 bases. Germline V gives CDR1 DFQATT, CDR2 SNEGSKA (reference sequence). The V gene end was trimmed by 0 bases and the J gene end by 5 bases; junction bases not matched to a gene: 6. This CDR3 is built from 14 residues. CDR3 coding DNA: TGCAGTGCTAGAGAGGGAGACAGGGCGACTGAAGCTTTCTTT. As protein: CSAREGDRATEAFF.

There are many counts of this clonotype. The chain recombines TRBV29-1 with TRBJ2-5, with a tentative D call TRBD1 (5 bases). CDR1 is SQVTM, CDR2 ANQGSEA, per germline. V was pared by 6 bases and J by 2 bases, with 13 bases between. CDR3 length: 13 amino acids. The CDR3 nucleotides are TGCAGCGTGAACGCAGCAGGGCAAGAGACCCAGTACTTC. The encoded protein is CSVNAAGQETQYF.

Only a few counts were recorded for this clonotype. The chain has TRBV6-5 and TRBJ2-2; unclear D gene. This CDR3 region has 16 residues. CDR1 and CDR2 (germline): MNHEY, SVGAGI. The V end lost 0 bases, the J end lost 2 bases, and 10 bases lay between the germline ends. In nucleotides, the CDR3 is TGTGCCAGCAGTTACTCACACAGAATAAACACCGGGGAGCTGTTTTTT. Its translation is CASSYSHRINTGELFF.

This clonotype was seen many times. The chain couples TRBV9 to TRBJ2-2; 10 positions agree with TRBD2. The V and J ends lost 0 bases and 7 bases, in that order; junction bases with no gene match: 3. Germline assignment: CDR1 SGDLS and CDR2 YYNGEE. CDR3 length: 15 residues. The CDR3 nucleotides read TGTGCCAGCAGCGTAGGATTAGCGGGAGGCGGGGAGCTGTTTTTT. This encodes CASSVGLAGGGELFF.

The table lists this clonotype with many counts. The chain recombines TRBV7-2 with TRBJ2-3, with TRBD2 matching 10 bases. The CDR3 covers 15 residues. J lost 0 bases, V lost 5 bases, and 2 bases had no gene match. The germline CDR1 and CDR2 sequences are SGHTA and FQGNSA. The CDR3 is CASSPTSGSTDTQYF. CDR3 nucleotides: TGTGCCAGCAGCCCGACTAGCGGGAGCACAGATACGCAGTATTTT.

This chain links TRBV24-1 with TRBJ2-1, with 15 bases fitting TRBD2. V lost 2 bases, J lost 3 bases, and 7 bases stayed unmatched. CDR3 length: 19 residues. Germline lookup yields CDR1 KGHDR and CDR2 SFDVKD. The CDR3 protein is CATSDWGLAGGRRYNEQFF. The CDR3 DNA follows: TGTGCCACCAGTGATTGGGGACTAGCGGGAGGTAGACGCTACAATGAGCAGTTCTTC.

This clonotype was seen more than once but under ten times. J is TRBJ1-5 and V is TRBV6-1, with D unclear. The V gene lost 7 bases and the J gene lost 0 bases, with 16 bases spanning the gap. CDR3 length equals 16 residues. The germline CDR1 and CDR2 sequences are MNHNS and SASEGT. This chain's CDR3 is CASTLDSTYSNQPQHF. In nucleotides, the CDR3 is TGTGCCAGCACCCTAGATAGCACTTATAGCAATCAGCCCCAGCATTTT.

A few counts support this clonotype. The chain has TRBV6-6 and TRBJ2-2; D is ambiguous. Germline CDR1 and CDR2: MNHNY and SVGAGI (reference sequence). Trimming removed 10 bases at V and 5 bases at J, with 11 bases between. This CDR3 region has 12 residues. The CDR3 bases are TGTGCCACCTCACAGTGGACCGGGGAGCTGTTTTTT. Protein sequence: CATSQWTGELFF.

V usage is TRBV28 and J usage is TRBJ2-1, with TRBD2 as a possible D gene (5 bases). Trimming removed 8 bases from V and 0 bases from J, with 11 bases in between. CDR1 is MDHEN and CDR2 is SYDVKM in the germline V gene. The CDR3 covers 14 residues. CDR3 sequence reads: CASASGSSYNEQFF. The CDR3, as DNA: TGTGCCAGCGCGAGCGGAAGCTCCTACAATGAGCAGTTCTTC. Complete variable domain (other parts from reference TRBV28 and TRBJ2-1): DVKVTQSSRYLVKRTGEKVFLECVQDMDHENMFWYRQDPGLGLRLIYFSYDVKMKEKGDIPEGYSVSREKKERFSLILESASTNQTSMYLCASASGSSYNEQFFGPGTRLTVL.

J is TRBJ2-5 and V is TRBV4-1; TRBD2 matches at 10 bases. With 5 bases clipped from V and 1 base from J, the junction kept 7 bases outside the gene matches. The CDR3 totals 16 residues. Looked up from germline, CDR1 is MGHRA and CDR2 is YSYEKL. CDR3 residues: CASSSPGLASQETQYF. In nucleotides, the CDR3 is TGCGCCAGCAGCTCACCGGGACTAGCGTCCCAAGAGACCCAGTACTTC.

The chain joins TRBV20-1 to TRBJ2-7; weak D call: TRBD2 (6 bases). Germline V lookup: CDR1 DFQATT, CDR2 SNEGSKA (reference sequence). The CDR3 covers 15 residues. The V gene lost 3 bases and the J gene lost 3 bases, with 18 bases spanning the gap. The CDR3 sequence is CSASPTPGLLYEQYF. For the CDR3, the DNA is TGCAGTGCTAGTCCCACCCCGGGACTCCTCTACGAGCAGTACTTC.

V gene TRBV27 combines with J gene TRBJ2-1, with 7 bases identical to TRBD2. Germline loops: CDR1 MNHEY, CDR2 SMNVEV (reference sequence). The CDR3 has 14 amino acids. After removal of 7 bases from V and 1 base from J, the junction contained 4 bases not matched to a gene. CDR3 bases: TGTGCCAGCACCGGGGGGAATTCCTACAATGAGCAGTTCTTC. Its protein is CASTGGNSYNEQFF.

This clonotype has more than one count but fewer than ten. The chain is built from TRBV27 and TRBJ2-2; D possibly corresponds to TRBD1 (6 bases). Deletions cut 7 bases from V and 4 bases from J, with 13 bases between. Germline-derived CDR1 and CDR2 are MNHEY and SMNVEV (reference sequence). The CDR3 is 14 amino acids. CDR3 sequence reads: CASKQGSGTGELFF. DNA for the CDR3: TGTGCCAGCAAGCAGGGGTCGGGCACCGGGGAGCTGTTTTTT.

The rearrangement joins TRBV29-1 to TRBJ1-1; no clear D gene. Germline V gives CDR1 SQVTM, CDR2 ANQGSEA. The CDR3 has 13 residues. V was pared by 7 bases and J by 4 bases, with 16 bases between. The CDR3 DNA is TGCAGCGCAGAAGGGTTTGGAGGCACTGAAGCTTTCTTT. This translates into CSAEGFGGTEAFF.

Only a few counts were recorded for this clonotype. J is TRBJ2-3 and V is TRBV10-3; 11 bases agree with TRBD2. The germline gives CDR1 ENHRY, CDR2 SYGVKD. V trimming: 4 bases; J trimming: 2 bases; junction bases outside the gene matches: 5. This CDR3 has 16 residues. CDR3 protein: CAISAGTSGFTDTQYF. The CDR3 DNA is TGTGCCATCAGTGCCGGGACTAGCGGTTTCACAGATACGCAGTATTTT.

This rearrangement joins TRBV20-1 to TRBJ2-7; 8 bases are shared with TRBD1. V gave up 7 bases and J gave up 4 bases; unmatched junction bases: 6. Germline CDR1 DFQATT, CDR2 SNEGSKA (reference sequence). The CDR3 is 12 amino acids. CDR3 DNA: TGCAGTGGACAGGGGCGCGAGTACGAGCAGTACTTC. It specifies CSGQGREYEQYF.

This clonotype was observed a handful of times. The gene calls are TRBV19 and TRBJ2-1; D could derive from TRBD1 or TRBD2 (5 bases each). The CDR3 totals 16 residues. Germline-derived CDR1 and CDR2 are LNHDA and SQIVND (reference sequence). V lost 6 bases to trimming and J lost 0 bases, with 15 bases between them. The CDR3, as DNA: TGTGCCAGTAGCACTAGTTATAGGGGCTCCTACAATGAGCAGTTCTTC. This codes for CASSTSYRGSYNEQFF.

This clonotype has just a few counts. This chain's CDR3 is CSAGLGETQYF. CDR3 sequence (DNA): TGCAGCGCAGGGTTAGGGGAGACCCAGTACTTC. The rearrangement uses TRBV29-1 and TRBJ2-5, with a weak D call TRBD1 (5 bases). The CDR3 length is 11 residues. Per the germline V gene, CDR1 is SQVTM and CDR2 is ANQGSEA. Trimming took 7 bases from V and 5 from J, leaving 11 bases between them.

CDR3 sequence reads: CASSPLLAGGYNEQFF. CDR3 bases: TGTGCCAGCAGTCCGTTATTAGCGGGAGGGTACAATGAGCAGTTCTTC. V gene TRBV12-3 or TRBV12-4 combines with J gene TRBJ2-1; 11 bases match TRBD2. The V and J ends lost 5 bases and 4 bases, in that order; junction bases with no gene match: 7. The CDR3 totals 16 residues.